The 2 T cell receptor beta chains listed next were all sequenced from one sample in a study of T cell responses to AZD1222 COVID-19 vaccine. Assay: immunoSEQ multiplex PCR; the TCRdb copy retains only in-frame clones and omits some. The top ten hold 2.4% of the sample, which has over 100,000 clones, about nine tenths seen once. The sequencing here drew on peripheral blood, taken on day 0 of AZD1222 vaccination. The receptors originated from an adult in good health.

V usage is TRBV28 and J usage is TRBJ1-5; no firm D call. This CDR3 region has 12 residues. Trimming removed 6 bases from V and 8 bases from J, with 11 bases in between. The V gene's germline CDR1 is MDHEN and CDR2 SYDVKM. CDR3 amino acids: CASSAGREPQHF. DNA of the CDR3: TGTGCCAGCAGCGCGGGGAGGGAGCCCCAGCATTTT.

J is TRBJ2-1 and V is TRBV3-1 (or the pseudogene TRBV3-2), with 10 bases identical to TRBD2. The CDR3 runs to 15 residues. Losses at the gene ends were 4 bases for V and 7 bases for J; bases not matched to a gene: 7. Germline-derived CDR1 and CDR2 are LGHDT and YNNKEL (reference sequence). CDR3 in DNA: TGTGCCAGCAGCCTCGGGACTAGCGCTTTGAATGAGCAGTTCTTC. This translates into CASSLGTSALNEQFF.